This is a list of T cell receptor beta chains from one sample in a study of blood T cell repertoires in COVID-19. The data were produced by immunoSEQ multiplex PCR, yet TCRdb's version contains in-frame clones alone and is incomplete. Of more than 80,000 clones in the sample, 72% were seen once. Material: peripheral blood. The receptors stem from a woman aged 60-75 years in a cohort sampled during active or convalescent COVID-19. Each CDR3 is given with its conserved first and last residue. The order of the fields is D gene, V gene, clone size, J gene, CDR3 DNA, CDR3 protein. The D gene is left open where the match is weak. Rows may omit the clone size; those that give it use once, few, many or a size class.

>.|TRBV7-9|.|TRBJ2-4
TGTGCCAGCAGCAAGGACAGTTCGAAAAACATTCAGTACTTC
CASSKDSSKNIQYF
>TRBD1|TRBV18|.|TRBJ1-5
TGTGCCAGCTCACCACAGGGGGCGCTGATTTTCGATCAGCCCCAGCATTTT
CASSPQGALIFDQPQHF
>.|TRBV6-5|once|TRBJ2-7
TGTGCCAGCAGCAGGACGGGAGCCGAGCAGTACTTC
CASSRTGAEQYF
>TRBD2|TRBV13|.|TRBJ2-5
TGTGCCAGCAGCTTAGGATTGCGCGGGGGGGCTCAAGAGACCCAGTACTTC
CASSLGLRGGAQETQYF
>.|TRBV2|.|TRBJ1-5
TGTGCCAGCAGTGAAAGGGGCATCAGCAATCAGCCCCAGCATTTT
CASSERGISNQPQHF
>TRBD2|TRBV18|.|TRBJ2-7
TGTGCCAGCTCACCAACGGCTAGCGGGGCCTACGAGCAGTACTTC
CASSPTASGAYEQYF
>TRBD1|TRBV27|.|TRBJ1-2
TGTGCCAGCAGTCCCAGGACAGGGGGCGAGCACTATGGCTACACCTTC
CASSPRTGGEHYGYTF
>TRBD2|TRBV2|.|TRBJ2-3
TGTGCCAGCAGAACCGGGACTAGCGGGGCCTTCGGGAGGGATACGCAGTATTTT
CASRTGTSGAFGRDTQYF
>.|TRBV6-5|.|TRBJ2-5
TGTGCCAGCACTCCCTCTCGGTTCCAAGAGACCCAGTACTTC
CASTPSRFQETQYF
>TRBD2|TRBV5-1|.|TRBJ2-3
TGCGCCAGCAGCTGGGGGGACTACACAGATACGCAGTATTTT
CASSWGDYTDTQYF
>TRBD2|TRBV2|few|TRBJ2-3
TGTGCCAGCAGTGAAGCGTGGGTAGCGGGGTTCACAGATACGCAGTATTTT
CASSEAWVAGFTDTQYF
>.|TRBV15|.|TRBJ2-7
TGTGCCACCAGCAGAGACAGTTCGAAAGACGAGCAGTACTTC
CATSRDSSKDEQYF
>.|TRBV11-2|.|TRBJ2-5
TGTGCCAGCAGCTTAGTTCGGACGGGGGAGACCCAGTACTTC
CASSLVRTGETQYF
>TRBD1|TRBV9|.|TRBJ2-5
TGTGCCAGCACTAGAGGGACAGGGGGAGAGACCCAGTACTTC
CASTRGTGGETQYF
>.|TRBV7-7|.|TRBJ1-1
TGTGCCAGCAGCCGACACCTGAACACTGAAGCTTTCTTT
CASSRHLNTEAFF
>.|TRBV3-1/TRBV3-2|.|TRBJ2-1
TGTGCCAGCAGCCAAGATGTAAGCGAGCAGTTCTTC
CASSQDVSEQFF
>.|TRBV4-2|.|TRBJ2-7
TGTGCCAGCAGCCAAGTCAGCGGTTTGAGGAACGAGCAGTACTTC
CASSQVSGLRNEQYF
>TRBD1|TRBV14|.|TRBJ1-1
TGTGCCAGCAGCCACTCCGGGACAGTGAACACTGAAGCTTTCTTT
CASSHSGTVNTEAFF
>TRBD2|TRBV5-1|few|TRBJ2-3
TGCGCCAGCAGAACGGGACTAGCGGGGGTGGGAGCAGATACGCAGTATTTT
CASRTGLAGVGADTQYF
>TRBD1|TRBV5-1|.|TRBJ2-7
TGCGCCAGCAGCTTGGCTTTGGGACAGGTTCTAGCCTACGAGCAGTACTTC
CASSLALGQVLAYEQYF
>TRBD1|TRBV18|few|TRBJ2-7
TGTGCCAGCTCACCGGACAGGAGTCCCTACGAGCAGTACTTC
CASSPDRSPYEQYF
>.|TRBV6-2/TRBV6-3|.|TRBJ2-3
TGTGCCAGCAGCCTAGGTTTAGGCGGTGGCACAGATACGCAGTATTTT
CASSLGLGGGTDTQYF
>.|TRBV2|many|TRBJ1-3
TGTGCCAGCAGTGGCGACAGGCTTCGCTCTGGAAACACCATATATTTT
CASSGDRLRSGNTIYF
>TRBD1|TRBV27|.|TRBJ1-2
TGTGCCAGCAGGACCGGGACAGGGGGATACTATGGCTACACCTTC
CASRTGTGGYYGYTF
>.|TRBV12-3/TRBV12-4|.|TRBJ2-7
TGTGCCAGCAGTCTCTACGAGCAGTACTTC
CASSLYEQYF
>.|TRBV6-1|.|TRBJ1-6
TGTGCCAGCAGTGAAGCATTGGGGCAATCTAATTCACCCCTCCACTTT
CASSEALGQSNSPLHF
>.|TRBV10-3|.|TRBJ2-3
TGTGCCATCAGTGAGGCGGGGGCTAGCACAGATACGCAGTATTTT
CAISEAGASTDTQYF
>TRBD2|TRBV9|.|TRBJ2-1
TGTGCCAGCAGTTCTAGCGGGGGGGCCTACGATGAGCAGTTCTTC
CASSSSGGAYDEQFF
>.|TRBV27|.|TRBJ2-5
TGTGCCAGCAGTTCCCCTGGGTGGGGGCAGGAGACCCAGTACTTC
CASSSPGWGQETQYF
>TRBD1|TRBV5-1|.|TRBJ2-2
TGCGCCAGCAGCTTAAGACAGGGGAGAACCGGGGAGCTGTTTTTT
CASSLRQGRTGELFF
>.|TRBV11-1|.|TRBJ2-5
TGTGCCAGCAGTAGTCAGACGGCGGGGGAGACCCAGTACTTC
CASSSQTAGETQYF
>TRBD2|TRBV2|.|TRBJ2-2
TGTGCCGGACTGACCGGGGGGGCTATCGGGGAGCTGTTTTTT
CAGLTGGAIGELFF
>.|TRBV10-2|.|TRBJ1-6
TGCGCCAGCAGGGACCTCTTGTGGGGGGTGGATTCACCCCTCCACTTT
CASRDLLWGVDSPLHF
>.|TRBV24-1|.|TRBJ2-1
TGTGCCACCAGTGATTTCCCCCAGATGGTCTCCTACAATGAGCAGTTCTTC
CATSDFPQMVSYNEQFF
>.|TRBV3-1/TRBV3-2|.|TRBJ1-6
TGTGCCAGCACCCCCAGGGGTTATAATTCACCCCTCCACTTT
CASTPRGYNSPLHF